This record covers a single T cell receptor beta chain. What it binds is not known. This sample is drawn from a study of monozygotic twins with inflammatory bowel disease. Study-wide findings and caveats: Healthy twins showed more clonotype sharing with others than IBD patients, especially patients with disease activity.

Investigators extracted total RNA from whole blood and did not sort T cells. Total RNA, at approximately 3,500 ng, went into every TCR library. Making cDNA involved eight separate reactions per sample. TCRdb reworked the 5' RACE reads into one entry per CDR3 protein, no DNA. This table lists 300,000 to 400,000 distinct CDR3 sequences. The receptor comes from a human donor with ulcerative colitis or Crohn's disease, or a healthy co-twin of an affected twin (not recorded which). The sample consisted of blood.

CDR3: CASSGTTGFSANEKLFF. The V and J genes are TRBV5-1 and TRBJ1-4; the TRBD1 assignment by TCRdb is unverifiable without DNA. CDR3 size: 17 residues. The germline V gene encodes CDR1 SGHRS and CDR2 YFSETQ.